These 4 T cell receptor beta chains came from one sample sequenced in a study of identical twins. TCRdb passed the 5' RACE reads through MiXCR, listing each CDR3 protein once. Found here are over 200,000 distinct CDR3 sequences, under 8.5% of them singletons; the top ten hold just over 14%. This sample also appeared in a second study, on T cells expressing NK-cell markers.

The sample was CD8+ T cells sorted from blood. These receptors were taken from a woman aged 18-29 years in good health.

Remarks on this clonotype: The CDR3 carries no conserved terminal phenylalanine or tryptophan, so it likely arises from a read error. The limits of the CDR3 on the DNA are not certain, so only TCRdb's listed CDR3 is given. V and J are TRBV12-3 or TRBV12-4 and TRBJ2-7; the table assigns TRBD1, which was not confirmed against the DNA. The CDR3 totals 12 residues, both ends included. The CDR3 loop is CASSLGSQGAII.

This clonotype occurred a few times. This chain links TRBV5-1 with TRBJ2-3; tentatively, D is TRBD1 (6 bases). Trimming left V 4 bases short and J 5 bases short, with 20 bases between. CDR1 and CDR2 (germline): SGHRS, YFSETQ. This CDR3 has 16 amino acids. CDR3 bases: TGCGCCAGCAGCCAAGTTGGGGGCCGCGGAGGAGATACGCAGTATTTT. Amino acid sequence: CASSQVGGRGGDTQYF.

The CDR3 DNA reads as TGCGCCAGCAGTGGAGCGGGAAGCACAGATACGCAGTATTTT. It encodes CASSGAGSTDTQYF. The gene calls are TRBV10-2 and TRBJ2-3, with 7 bases identical to TRBD2. This CDR3 has 14 amino acids. After removal of 4 bases from V and 0 bases from J, the junction contained 1 base not matched to a gene. CDR1 is WSHSY and CDR2 is SAAADI in the germline V gene.

This clonotype is medium-sized in the sample. The V gene is TRBV6-2 or TRBV6-3, the J gene TRBJ2-7; D is undetermined. V lost 8 bases and J 0 bases, leaving 5 bases between the germline ends. Germline V gene lookup returns CDR1 MNHEY and CDR2 SVGEGT. This CDR3 comprises 11 residues. CDR3 DNA: TGTGCCAGCTCACACTCCTACGAGCAGTACTTC. It yields the protein CASSHSYEQYF.